This is a list of T cell receptor beta chains from one sample in a study of a mutant IDH1 vaccine in newly diagnosed glioma. The table came from immunoSEQ multiplex PCR; TCRdb's copy has only in-frame clones and leaves some out. Here the sample spans approximately 39,000 clones, 81% being singletons. Their target antigens are unknown. This specimen consisted of PBMCs, obtained from a glioma patient whose treatment included an IDH1 peptide vaccine. Receptors originate from a middle-aged man with glioma. Both conserved end residues are part of each CDR3. D genes are given only for firm matches. For some rows the clone size is stated as once, few or many, or as a class when expanded; others skip it.

V: TRBV2; J: TRBJ2-3; size: .; D: TRBD2; CDR3: CASTTSGILVSTDTQYF; DNA: TGTGCCAGCACCACCAGCGGGATCCTTGTGAGCACAGATACGCAGTATTTT
V: TRBV7-9; J: TRBJ2-3; size: .; D: TRBD2; CDR3: CASSLVGGRASDTQYF; DNA: TGTGCCAGCAGCTTAGTGGGCGGGAGGGCCTCTGATACGCAGTATTTT
V: TRBV5-6; J: TRBJ1-3; size: .; D: .; CDR3: CASSFGGSGNTIYF; DNA: TGTGCCAGCAGCTTCGGTGGGTCCGGAAACACCATATATTTT
V: TRBV7-9; J: TRBJ2-5; size: .; D: .; CDR3: CASSPRETQYF; DNA: TGTGCCAGCAGCCCTCGAGAGACCCAGTACTTC
V: TRBV6-4; J: TRBJ2-3; size: .; D: TRBD2; CDR3: CARQASGAGTDTQYF; DNA: TGTGCCCGCCAGGCTAGCGGGGCCGGCACAGATACGCAGTATTTT
V: TRBV18; J: TRBJ1-2; size: once; D: .; CDR3: CASSLPVDRPGEGYTF; DNA: TGTGCCAGCTCACTACCTGTAGACAGGCCGGGGGAAGGCTACACCTTC
V: TRBV6-6; J: TRBJ1-1; size: .; D: .; CDR3: CASSFQGGVEAFF; DNA: TGTGCCAGCAGTTTTCAAGGGGGGGTTGAAGCTTTCTTT
V: TRBV7-8; J: TRBJ1-1; size: once; D: .; CDR3: CASSLGPRDEAFF; DNA: TGTGCCAGCAGCTTAGGCCCCAGGGATGAAGCTTTCTTT
V: TRBV9; J: TRBJ1-1; size: few; D: .; CDR3: CASSVAQRNTEAFF; DNA: TGTGCCAGCAGCGTAGCGCAGAGGAACACTGAAGCTTTCTTT
V: TRBV28; J: TRBJ2-7; size: .; D: TRBD1; CDR3: CASSQGDSYSYEQYF; DNA: TGTGCCAGCAGTCAGGGGGACAGCTACTCCTACGAGCAGTACTTC
V: TRBV5-5; J: TRBJ1-3; size: .; D: .; CDR3: CASSLGLGRNTIYF; DNA: TGTGCCAGCAGCTTGGGACTGGGGAGAAACACCATATATTTT
V: TRBV7-6; J: TRBJ1-1; size: .; D: .; CDR3: CASSTRGLNTEAFF; DNA: TGTGCCAGCAGCACGCGGGGTTTGAACACTGAAGCTTTCTTT
V: TRBV7-2; J: TRBJ1-1; size: .; D: .; CDR3: CASSLGGQRPWAEAFF; DNA: TGTGCCAGCAGCTTGGGTGGACAGCGCCCTTGGGCTGAAGCTTTCTTT
V: TRBV6-4; J: TRBJ2-1; size: .; D: TRBD2; CDR3: CASSASLAGEVGEQFF; DNA: TGTGCCAGCAGTGCCTCACTAGCGGGAGAGGTCGGTGAGCAGTTCTTC
V: TRBV10-3; J: TRBJ2-3; size: .; D: TRBD1; CDR3: CAIGAGGTDTQYF; DNA: TGTGCCATCGGGGCAGGGGGAACAGATACGCAGTATTTT
V: TRBV4-3; J: TRBJ2-3; size: .; D: .; CDR3: CASSQAVRPSDTQYF; DNA: TGCGCCAGCAGCCAAGCCGTTCGTCCGTCAGATACGCAGTATTTT
V: TRBV20-1; J: TRBJ2-5; size: once; D: .; CDR3: CSARRQETQYF; DNA: TGCAGTGCTAGACGGCAAGAGACCCAGTACTTC
V: TRBV2; J: TRBJ2-1; size: .; D: .; CDR3: CASSQIGTHSWGEQFF; DNA: TGTGCCAGCAGTCAGATCGGGACACATTCTTGGGGTGAGCAGTTCTTC
V: TRBV30; J: TRBJ1-5; size: few; D: TRBD1; CDR3: CAWSVRDRDGPQHF; DNA: TGTGCCTGGAGTGTTCGGGACAGGGACGGGCCCCAGCATTTT
V: TRBV6-5; J: TRBJ2-1; size: .; D: .; CDR3: CASSYGGNSYNEQFF; DNA: TGTGCCAGCAGTTATGGGGGAAACTCCTACAATGAGCAGTTCTTC
V: TRBV6-1; J: TRBJ2-5; size: .; D: .; CDR3: CASRDWSRETQYF; DNA: TGTGCCAGCAGGGACTGGAGCCGGGAGACCCAGTACTTC
V: TRBV30; J: TRBJ2-3; size: .; D: .; CDR3: CAWSVGRGGTDTQYF; DNA: TGTGCCTGGAGTGTTGGTCGGGGTGGCACAGATACGCAGTATTTT
V: TRBV7-2; J: TRBJ2-4; size: .; D: TRBD2; CDR3: CASSLLGVGLAGAKNIQYF; DNA: TGTGCCAGCAGCTTATTAGGAGTGGGACTAGCGGGAGCCAAAAACATTCAGTACTTC
V: TRBV19; J: TRBJ1-5; size: few; D: TRBD1; CDR3: CASKPSGQGIGQPQHF; DNA: TGTGCCAGTAAACCTTCGGGACAGGGTATAGGTCAGCCCCAGCATTTT
V: TRBV29-1; J: TRBJ2-1; size: .; D: TRBD2; CDR3: CSVEAPGLAWEQFF; DNA: TGCAGCGTTGAAGCCCCGGGACTAGCGTGGGAGCAGTTCTTC
V: TRBV2; J: TRBJ2-3; size: once; D: .; CDR3: CASSRIASGADTQYF; DNA: TGTGCCAGCAGTAGGATCGCCTCAGGGGCAGATACGCAGTATTTT
V: TRBV6-5; J: TRBJ2-3; size: .; D: .; CDR3: CASSGPFYTQYF; DNA: TGTGCCAGCAGCGGGCCCTTCTATACGCAGTATTTT
V: TRBV5-4; J: TRBJ2-7; size: .; D: .; CDR3: CASSWGGPSYEQYF; DNA: TGTGCCAGCAGCTGGGGGGGGCCCTCCTACGAGCAGTACTTC
V: TRBV5-1; J: TRBJ2-1; size: .; D: TRBD2; CDR3: CASSLATGGAVNEQFF; DNA: TGCGCCAGCAGCTTGGCCACGGGGGGGGCCGTCAATGAGCAGTTCTTC
V: TRBV6-5; J: TRBJ1-1; size: .; D: .; CDR3: CATLDLGTEAFF; DNA: TGTGCCACTCTCGACCTCGGAACTGAAGCTTTCTTT
V: TRBV28; J: TRBJ1-1; size: few; D: .; CDR3: CASSRLLEAFF; DNA: TGTGCCAGCAGTCGACTCCTTGAAGCTTTCTTT
V: TRBV5-1; J: TRBJ1-1; size: .; D: .; CDR3: CASSLGGNTEAFF; DNA: TGCGCCAGCAGCTTGGGTGGAAACACTGAAGCTTTCTTT
V: TRBV28; J: TRBJ2-3; size: .; D: .; CDR3: CASSQVYTQYF; DNA: TGTGCCAGCAGCCAAGTGTATACGCAGTATTTT
V: TRBV6-4; J: TRBJ1-1; size: .; D: .; CDR3: CASSEHLNTEAFF; DNA: TGTGCCAGCAGTGAACACTTGAACACTGAAGCTTTCTTT
V: TRBV4-1; J: TRBJ1-1; size: .; D: .; CDR3: CASREGSTEAFF; DNA: TGCGCCAGCAGGGAGGGGTCCACTGAAGCTTTCTTT
V: TRBV18; J: TRBJ2-1; size: .; D: .; CDR3: CASSPYSVREQFF; DNA: TGTGCCAGCTCACCGTATTCCGTGAGAGAGCAGTTCTTC
V: TRBV5-5; J: TRBJ2-3; size: .; D: .; CDR3: CASRDRDGYTDTQYF; DNA: TGTGCCAGCAGAGATAGGGACGGTTACACAGATACGCAGTATTTT
V: TRBV6-5; J: TRBJ1-1; size: few; D: .; CDR3: CGAGSGDEAFF; DNA: TGTGGGGCGGGTTCTGGAGATGAAGCTTTCTTT
V: TRBV4-1; J: TRBJ2-7; size: .; D: .; CDR3: CASSQGRGAYEQYF; DNA: TGCGCCAGCAGCCAAGGCAGGGGTGCCTACGAGCAGTACTTC
V: TRBV6-5; J: TRBJ1-2; size: .; D: .; CDR3: CASSPRTTDYGYTF; DNA: TGTGCCAGCAGTCCGAGGACGACTGACTATGGCTACACCTTC
V: TRBV7-2; J: TRBJ1-2; size: .; D: .; CDR3: CASTQIMTEGYGYTF; DNA: TGTGCCAGCACCCAGATAATGACGGAAGGTTATGGCTACACCTTC
V: TRBV4-1; J: TRBJ2-7; size: .; D: TRBD2; CDR3: CASSQAPLADYEQYF; DNA: TGCGCCAGCAGCCAAGCCCCCCTAGCGGACTACGAGCAGTACTTC
V: TRBV4-1; J: TRBJ2-1; size: .; D: .; CDR3: CASSQDSKMNNEQFF; DNA: TGCGCCAGCAGCCAAGATTCAAAAATGAACAATGAGCAGTTCTTC
V: TRBV5-5; J: TRBJ2-7; size: .; D: TRBD2; CDR3: CASSNRGEYSYEQYF; DNA: TGTGCCAGCAGCAACCGGGGGGAATACTCCTACGAGCAGTACTTC
V: TRBV2; J: TRBJ2-5; size: .; D: TRBD2; CDR3: CASSEGTSGTETQYF; DNA: TGTGCCAGCAGTGAAGGGACTAGCGGGACGGAGACCCAGTACTTC
V: TRBV9; J: TRBJ1-6; size: .; D: TRBD1; CDR3: CASSRSGTDNSPLHF; DNA: TGTGCCAGCAGCCGCTCCGGGACAGATAATTCACCCCTCCACTTT
V: TRBV28; J: TRBJ1-2; size: .; D: TRBD1; CDR3: CASRPRDRLGGYTF; DNA: TGTGCCAGCAGGCCCCGGGACAGGCTTGGCGGCTACACCTTC
V: TRBV6-5; J: TRBJ2-7; size: .; D: TRBD1; CDR3: CASRRQGPGEQYF; DNA: TGTGCCAGCAGACGACAGGGACCGGGCGAGCAGTACTTC
V: TRBV4-1; J: TRBJ1-4; size: .; D: .; CDR3: CASSQGAGVNAANEKLFF; DNA: TGCGCCAGCAGCCAAGGAGCAGGGGTCAACGCTGCTAATGAAAAACTGTTTTTT
V: TRBV29-1; J: TRBJ2-5; size: .; D: TRBD2; CDR3: CSVGGTSGIQETQYF; DNA: TGCAGCGTTGGCGGGACTAGCGGGATTCAAGAGACCCAGTACTTC
V: TRBV5-1; J: TRBJ2-3; size: .; D: .; CDR3: CASSLVTDTQYF; DNA: TGCGCCAGCAGCTTGGTAACAGATACGCAGTATTTT
V: TRBV6-1; J: TRBJ2-7; size: .; D: .; CDR3: CASIRKSPYEQYF; DNA: TGTGCCAGCATCCGTAAGAGTCCCTACGAGCAGTACTTC
V: TRBV6-5; J: TRBJ1-5; size: .; D: TRBD1; CDR3: CASSPTGTGRQPQHF; DNA: TGTGCCAGCAGCCCAACGGGGACAGGGAGACAGCCCCAGCATTTT
V: TRBV7-9; J: TRBJ1-2; size: .; D: .; CDR3: CASSLEGLRGYTF; DNA: TGTGCCAGCAGCTTAGAAGGGCTTAGGGGCTACACCTTC
V: TRBV10-3; J: TRBJ2-1; size: .; D: .; CDR3: CAISESRPNNEQFF; DNA: TGTGCCATCAGTGAGTCCCGGCCCAACAATGAGCAGTTCTTC
V: TRBV5-1; J: TRBJ2-2; size: .; D: TRBD2; CDR3: CASSRGLAGGTGELFF; DNA: TGCGCCAGCAGCAGGGGACTAGCGGGGGGCACCGGGGAGCTGTTTTTT